What follows are 28 T cell receptor beta chains derived from one specimen sequenced in a study of CD8 T cells in Susac syndrome. RNA amounts of about 0.5 to 1 ug underwent reverse transcription with random hexamers. TCRdb re-derived calls from the immunoSEQ multiplex PCR reads in MiXCR, one entry per CDR3 protein. The sample yields approximately 170,000 distinct CDR3 sequences, 92% seen once. Sequences were obtained from CD4+ T cells from PBMCs. Receptor source: a human donor in good health.

This rearrangement joins TRBV5-1 to TRBJ2-3; D gene uncertain. Trimming removed 0 bases at V and 4 bases at J, with 3 bases between. CDR1 and CDR2 from the germline V gene are SGHRS and YFSETQ. This CDR3 is built from 12 residues. CDR3 protein: CASSLDADTQYF. The CDR3 nucleotides are TGCGCCAGCAGCTTGGACGCAGATACGCAGTATTTT.

The rearrangement links TRBV18 to TRBJ1-5; D possibly corresponds to TRBD1 (5 bases). This CDR3 has 16 residues. Looked up from germline, CDR1 is KGHSH and CDR2 is LQKENI. Trimming pared 3 bases from V and 0 bases from J, leaving 12 bases between. The CDR3: CASSPGTDYSNQPQHF. Here the CDR3 DNA reads TGTGCCAGCTCACCTGGGACGGATTATAGCAATCAGCCCCAGCATTTT.

Comment on this clonotype: The junction and the germline gene differ at one end; a read error may be behind it. J is TRBJ1-1 and V is TRBV30; D uncertain. Germline values: CDR1 GTSNPN, CDR2 SVGIG (reference sequence). The length of the CDR3 is 13 residues. CDR3 coding DNA: TGTGCCTCCCTCCACAAGGAAGACACTGAAGCTTCCTTT. It specifies CASLHKEDTEASF.

The rearrangement uses TRBV15 and TRBJ1-5; no definite D call. V lost 5 bases to trimming and J lost 4 bases, with 12 bases between them. The CDR3 is made up of 14 amino acids. CDR1 and CDR2 (germline): LNHNV, YYDKDF (reference sequence). The CDR3 here is CATSHRALNQPQHF. The CDR3 bases are TGTGCCACCAGCCACCGGGCCTTAAATCAGCCCCAGCATTTT.

This chain's CDR3 is CASSQAGGYEKLFF. CDR3 coding DNA: TGTGCCAGCAGCCAAGCAGGGGGTTATGAAAAACTGTTTTTT. The rearrangement links TRBV14 to TRBJ1-4; 7 bases align to TRBD1. The CDR3 length is 14 residues. Germline trimming cut 1 base from V and 6 bases from J; bases unmatched to any gene: 2. Per the germline V gene, CDR1 is SGHDN and CDR2 is FVKESK. Drawing the rest from reference TRBV14 and TRBJ1-4, the complete variable domain is EAGVTQFPSHSVIEKGQTVTLRCDPISGHDNLYWYRRVMGKEIKFLLHFVKESKQDESGMPNNRFLAERTGGTYSTLKVQPAELEDSGVYFCASSQAGGYEKLFFGSGTQLSVL.

The chain links TRBV7-2 to TRBJ1-1; D gene unclear. Germline-derived CDR1 and CDR2 are SGHTA and FQGNSA. This CDR3 is built from 13 residues. V dropped 2 bases and J dropped 0 bases, with 4 bases sitting between them. This CDR3 reads CASSLWMNTEAFF. The CDR3 DNA sequence: TGTGCCAGCAGCTTATGGATGAACACTGAAGCTTTCTTT.

The chain employs TRBV29-1 and TRBJ1-2, with TRBD1 matching over 9 bases. Trimming removed 6 bases from V and 8 bases from J; junction bases left unmatched: 10. This CDR3 is 13 amino acids long. CDR1 is SQVTM, CDR2 ANQGSEA, per germline. DNA for the CDR3: TGCAGCGTCTCCCGGGACAGGGAGGGAGGCTACACCTTC. It codes for CSVSRDREGGYTF. Variable domain in full (rest from reference TRBV29-1 and TRBJ1-2): SAVISQKPSRDICQRGTSLTIQCQVDSQVTMMFWYRQQPGQSLTLIATANQGSEATYESGFVIDKFPISRPNLTFSTLTVSNMSPEDSSIYLCSVSRDREGGYTFGSGTRLTVV.

V usage is TRBV18 and J usage is TRBJ1-2, with 8 nucleotides matching TRBD1. V shed 4 bases, J shed 2 bases, and the junction held 3 bases outside the gene matches. Germline lookup yields CDR1 KGHSH and CDR2 LQKENI. The length of the CDR3 is 14 residues. CDR3 loop: CASSQGQANYGYTF. Written as DNA, the CDR3 is TGTGCCAGCTCACAGGGACAGGCAAACTATGGCTACACCTTC.

The rearrangement links TRBV7-2 to TRBJ2-7; 10 bases are a match to TRBD2. This CDR3 has 17 amino acids. In germline, CDR1 is SGHTA, CDR2 FQGNSA. V lost 5 bases, J lost 6 bases, and 16 bases stayed unmatched. The CDR3 DNA is TGTGCCAGCAGCCGGGGGGGCCCGGGACTAGCGACGGGCGAGCAGTACTTC. Residues: CASSRGGPGLATGEQYF. The full variable domain, its missing parts supplied by reference TRBV7-2 and TRBJ2-7, is GAGVSQSPSNKVTEKGKDVELRCDPISGHTALYWYRQSLGQGLEFLIYFQGNSAPDKSGLPSDRFSAERTGGSVSTLTIQRTQQEDSAVYLCASSRGGPGLATGEQYFGPGTRLTVT.

The chain is built from TRBV28 and TRBJ2-1, with TRBD2 matching over 8 bases. V shed 2 bases and J 3 bases; nucleotides not matched to a gene: 6. Germline loops: CDR1 MDHEN, CDR2 SYDVKM. CDR3 length: 16 amino acids. CDR3 region: CASSLTVAGSYNEQFF. CDR3 in DNA: TGTGCCAGCAGTTTAACGGTAGCGGGGAGCTACAATGAGCAGTTCTTC. The full variable domain, rest sourced from reference TRBV28 and TRBJ2-1, is DVKVTQSSRYLVKRTGEKVFLECVQDMDHENMFWYRQDPGLGLRLIYFSYDVKMKEKGDIPEGYSVSREKKERFSLILESASTNQTSMYLCASSLTVAGSYNEQFFGPGTRLTVL.

V gene TRBV12-3 or TRBV12-4 combines with J gene TRBJ1-5, with D maybe TRBD1 (5 bases). V lost 5 bases and J 1 base, leaving 12 bases between the germline ends. The CDR3 contains 15 residues. CDR3 nucleotide sequence: TGTGCCAGCAGTGGGGGACGGTGGAGCAATCAGCCCCAGCATTTT. Its translation is CASSGGRWSNQPQHF.

The V gene is TRBV5-1, the J gene TRBJ1-5; the match to TRBD1 covers 8 bases. This CDR3 has 15 residues. The ends lost 3 bases at V and 7 bases at J; junction bases unmatched: 9. Germline CDR1 and CDR2: SGHRS and YFSETQ. This CDR3 reads CASSSDPGGRQPQHF. CDR3 in DNA: TGCGCCAGCAGCTCTGACCCAGGGGGCAGGCAGCCCCAGCATTTT.

The rearrangement joins TRBV10-3 to TRBJ2-3; TRBD1 agrees at 10 bases. V lost 3 bases to trimming and J lost 2 bases; unmatched junction nucleotides: 5. Germline-derived CDR1 and CDR2 are ENHRY and SYGVKD. The CDR3 spans 16 residues. CDR3 loop: CAISDSGQGLTDTQYF. CDR3 DNA sequence: TGTGCCATCAGTGACTCGGGACAGGGGCTCACAGATACGCAGTATTTT.

CDR3 DNA: TGTGCCAGCAGCCAAGATACAGCCCCATCCCATCAGCCCCAGCATTTT. Translating it yields CASSQDTAPSHQPQHF. The rearrangement joins TRBV3-1 to TRBJ1-5; unclear D gene. Germline V CDR1 and CDR2: LGHDT, YNNKEL (reference sequence). V lost 0 bases to trimming and J lost 5 bases, with 14 bases between them. The CDR3 has 16 residues.

The chain recombines TRBV2 with TRBJ2-7, with 12 bases that match TRBD2. The V and J ends lost 7 bases and 5 bases, in that order; junction bases with no gene match: 9. CDR3 length: 15 residues. Germline loops: CDR1 SNHLY, CDR2 FYNNEI. The CDR3 DNA follows: TGTGCCAGCACCTCGACTAGCGGGAGCCGAAACGAGCAGTACTTC. Translated, it gives CASTSTSGSRNEQYF.

The V call is TRBV12-3 or TRBV12-4, the J call TRBJ1-4, with a weak D call TRBD1 (5 bases). CDR3 length: 11 residues. V shed 4 bases and J shed 15 bases, with 12 bases lying between them. CDR3 sequence (DNA): TGTGCCAGCAGTTCCTCAGGGTCGGTGTTTTTT. It encodes CASSSSGSVFF.

The rearrangement uses TRBV7-3 and TRBJ2-1, with TRBD2 identical over 13 bases. Germline V lookup: CDR1 SGHTA, CDR2 FQGTGA. There are 13 residues in the CDR3. V shed 4 bases, J shed 13 bases, and the junction held 4 bases outside the gene matches. CDR3 protein: CASSSRTSGRQFF. CDR3 in DNA: TGTGCCAGCAGCTCTAGGACTAGCGGGAGACAGTTCTTC. The complete variable domain, with remaining parts taken from reference TRBV7-3 and TRBJ2-1, reads GAGVSQTPSNKVTEKGKYVELRCDPISGHTALYWYRQSLGQGPEFLIYFQGTGAADDSGLPNDRFFAVRPEGSVSTLKIQRTERGDSAVYLCASSSRTSGRQFFGPGTRLTVL.

This chain links TRBV11-2 with TRBJ2-2; D possibly corresponds to TRBD2 (5 bases). The CDR3 sequence is 14 residues long. Germline lookup yields CDR1 SGHAT and CDR2 FQNNGV. Trimming stripped 6 bases from V and 4 bases from J, with 12 bases between. CDR3 region: CASRDSILTGELFF. The CDR3 DNA follows: TGTGCCAGCAGGGACTCTATCCTCACCGGGGAGCTGTTTTTT.

The V gene is TRBV6-5, the J gene TRBJ2-4, with 8 positions matching TRBD2. The germline V gene has CDR1 MNHEY and CDR2 SVGAGI. CDR3 size: 13 residues. Trimming at V came to 6 bases and at J to 14 bases, leaving 12 bases not matched to a gene. Here the CDR3 reads CASRPGLVGAEYF. The CDR3 region has the DNA TGTGCCAGCAGGCCGGGACTAGTTGGGGCGGAGTACTTC.

Worth noting for this clonotype: Mismatch with germline at one junction end may stem from a read error. The V gene is TRBV6-1, the J gene TRBJ1-1; TRBD1 matches at 7 bases. Germline loops: CDR1 MNHNS, CDR2 SASEGT. The CDR3 sequence is 18 residues long. CDR3 bases: TGTGCCAGCAGTAAAAAACCCAGATCAGGGGGGGTTAGCGCTGAAGTTTTCTTT. This translates into CASSKKPRSGGVSAEVFF.

V and J are TRBV19 and TRBJ1-2; D remains unclear. The CDR3 runs to 15 residues. Germline CDR1 is LNHDA and CDR2 is SQIVND (reference sequence). Trimming stripped 2 bases from V and 1 base from J, with 11 bases between. CDR3 loop: CASSIRGGRNYGYTF. In nucleotides, the CDR3 is TGTGCCAGTAGTATAAGAGGCGGACGTAACTATGGCTACACCTTC. Based on the CDR3 plus reference TRBV19 and TRBJ1-2, the full variable domain is DGGITQSPKYLFRKEGQNVTLSCEQNLNHDAMYWYRQDPGQGLRLIYYSQIVNDFQKGDIAEGYSVSREKKESFPLTVTSAQKNPTAFYLCASSIRGGRNYGYTFGSGTRLTVV.

This clonotype has just a few counts. The V and J genes are TRBV7-2 and TRBJ2-2; 7 bases align to TRBD2. The J segment lost 6 bases and the V segment lost 8 bases, leaving 15 bases of the junction unmatched. The CDR3 has 16 residues. Germline CDR1 SGHTA, CDR2 FQGNSA. DNA of the CDR3: TGTGCCAGCTTTGGGGAGGGGCCGGGTCAGCCCGGGGAGCTGTTTTTT. Residues: CASFGEGPGQPGELFF. Complete variable domain (other parts from reference TRBV7-2 and TRBJ2-2): GAGVSQSPSNKVTEKGKDVELRCDPISGHTALYWYRQSLGQGLEFLIYFQGNSAPDKSGLPSDRFSAERTGGSVSTLTIQRTQQEDSAVYLCASFGEGPGQPGELFFGEGSRLTVL.

The chain joins TRBV12-3 or TRBV12-4 to TRBJ2-6, with D perhaps TRBD1 (5 bases). V was clipped by 4 bases and J by 4 bases, with 11 bases between them. This CDR3 contains 15 residues. The CDR3 DNA is TGTGCCAGCAGTTGGGGCGTGCAAGGGGCCAACGTCCTGACTTTC. This sequence encodes CASSWGVQGANVLTF.

The gene calls are TRBV6-2 or TRBV6-3 and TRBJ2-4, with D possibly being TRBD2 (5 bases). Germline V gene sequence: CDR1 MNHEY, CDR2 SVGEGT. The V end lost 7 bases, the J end lost 0 bases, and 16 bases lay between the germline ends. CDR3 length: 16 amino acids. The CDR3 protein is CASNSPSAGAKNIQYF. The DNA for the CDR3 is TGTGCCAGCAATTCCCCGTCCGCGGGAGCCAAAAACATTCAGTACTTC.

The rearrangement uses TRBV6-2 or TRBV6-3 and TRBJ2-5; the D is unclear. The CDR3 consists of 13 residues. V gave up 8 bases and J gave up 1 base, with 11 bases separating them. CDR1 is MNHEY and CDR2 is SVGEGT in the germline V gene. CDR3 residues: CASLRSGQETQYF. The CDR3 DNA sequence: TGTGCCAGCCTTCGGTCAGGCCAAGAGACCCAGTACTTC.

This chain connects TRBV29-1 to TRBJ1-5; D remains ambiguous. This CDR3 comprises 14 residues. V was clipped by 7 bases and J by 1 base, with 14 bases between them. The germline gives CDR1 SQVTM, CDR2 ANQGSEA. The CDR3 protein is CSAATGMSNQPQHF. CDR3 nucleotides: TGCAGCGCCGCCACGGGAATGAGCAATCAGCCCCAGCATTTT.

The chain links TRBV4-3 to TRBJ1-3; D is unresolved. Trimming took 0 bases from V and 5 from J, leaving 2 bases between them. Per the germline V gene, CDR1 is LGHNA and CDR2 is YSLEER. The CDR3 spans 12 residues. The CDR3 coding sequence is TGCGCCAGCAGCCAAGATCGAAACACCATATATTTT. This sequence encodes CASSQDRNTIYF.

The chain carries TRBV5-1 and TRBJ2-5; 8 bases align to TRBD1. Germline V lookup: CDR1 SGHRS, CDR2 YFSETQ. This CDR3 spans 14 amino acids. Unmatched junction bases numbered 6, after V lost 6 bases and J lost 2 bases. For the CDR3, the DNA is TGCGCCAGCAAAACGGGACAGGTACAAGAGACCCAGTACTTC. It codes for CASKTGQVQETQYF. Full variable domain (missing parts from reference TRBV5-1 and TRBJ2-5): KAGVTQTPRYLIKTRGQQVTLSCSPISGHRSVSWYQQTPGQGLQFLFEYFSETQRNKGNFPGRFSGRQFSNSRSEMNVSTLELGDSALYLCASKTGQVQETQYFGPGTRLLVL.